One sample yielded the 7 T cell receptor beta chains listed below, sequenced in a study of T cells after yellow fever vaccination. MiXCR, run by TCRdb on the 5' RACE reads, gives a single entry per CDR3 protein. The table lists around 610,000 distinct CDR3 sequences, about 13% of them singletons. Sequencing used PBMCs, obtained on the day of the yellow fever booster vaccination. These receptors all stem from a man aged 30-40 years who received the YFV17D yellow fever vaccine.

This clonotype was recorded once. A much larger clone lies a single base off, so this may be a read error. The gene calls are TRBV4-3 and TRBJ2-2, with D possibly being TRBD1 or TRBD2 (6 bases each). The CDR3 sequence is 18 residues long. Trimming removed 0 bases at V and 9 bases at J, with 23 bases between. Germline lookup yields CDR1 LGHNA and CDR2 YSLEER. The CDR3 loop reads CASSQDVSGGRSSRELFF. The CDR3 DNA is TGCGCCAGCAGCCAAGACGTTAGTGGGGGGCGGTCATCCAGGGAGCTGTTTTTT.

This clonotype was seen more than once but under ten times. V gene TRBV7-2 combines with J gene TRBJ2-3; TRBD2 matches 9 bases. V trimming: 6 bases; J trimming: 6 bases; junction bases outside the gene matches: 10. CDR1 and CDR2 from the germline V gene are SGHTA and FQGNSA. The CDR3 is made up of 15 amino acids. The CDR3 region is CASRNLAGKGDTQYF. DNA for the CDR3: TGTGCCAGCAGGAACCTAGCGGGGAAAGGGGATACGCAGTATTTT.

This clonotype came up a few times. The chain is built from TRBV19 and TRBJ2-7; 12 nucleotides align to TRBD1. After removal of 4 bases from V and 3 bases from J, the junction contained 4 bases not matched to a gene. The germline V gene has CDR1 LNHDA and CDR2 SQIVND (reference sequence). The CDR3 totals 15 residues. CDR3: CASSTGTGGGYEQYF. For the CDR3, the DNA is TGTGCCAGTAGTACCGGGACAGGGGGCGGCTACGAGCAGTACTTC.

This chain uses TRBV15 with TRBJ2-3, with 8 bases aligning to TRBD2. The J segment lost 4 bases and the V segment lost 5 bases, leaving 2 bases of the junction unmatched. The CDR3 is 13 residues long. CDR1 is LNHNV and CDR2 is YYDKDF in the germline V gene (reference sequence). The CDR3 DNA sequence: TGTGCCACCAGCGGCGGGGGGTCAGATACGCAGTATTTT. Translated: CATSGGGSDTQYF.

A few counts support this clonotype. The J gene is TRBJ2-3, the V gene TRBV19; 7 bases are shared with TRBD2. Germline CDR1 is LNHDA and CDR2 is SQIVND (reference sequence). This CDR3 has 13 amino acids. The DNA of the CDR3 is TGTGCAAGCGGGGCGGACCTCACAGATACGCAGTATTTT. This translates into CASGADLTDTQYF.

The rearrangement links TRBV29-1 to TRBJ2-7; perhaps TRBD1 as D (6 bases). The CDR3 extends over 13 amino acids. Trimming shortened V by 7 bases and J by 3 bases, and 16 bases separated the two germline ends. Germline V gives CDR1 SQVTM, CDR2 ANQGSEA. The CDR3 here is CSGSAGALYEQYF. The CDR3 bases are TGCAGCGGCAGCGCAGGGGCCCTCTACGAGCAGTACTTC.

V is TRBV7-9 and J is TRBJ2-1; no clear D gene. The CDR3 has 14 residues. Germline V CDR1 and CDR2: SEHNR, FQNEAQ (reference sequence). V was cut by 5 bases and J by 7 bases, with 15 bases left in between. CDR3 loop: CASSPYRLENEQFF. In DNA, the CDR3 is TGTGCCAGCAGCCCATATAGACTGGAGAATGAGCAGTTCTTC.